Only a few counts were recorded for the clone carrying this T cell receptor beta chain. The TCR library protocol attached unique molecular identifiers to the individual cDNA molecules. MiXCR, applied by TCRdb to the 5' RACE reads, yields one record per CDR3 protein. The data hold over 55,000 distinct CDR3 sequences, with 9.5% to 15% observed a single time. These data are taken from a study of early T cells in non-severe SARS-CoV-2 infection. Study overall: With bulk RNA from unsorted whole blood as input, sequencing yielded unpaired chains.

This CDR3 contains 13 residues. V lost 3 bases to trimming and J lost 6 bases, with 12 bases between them. CDR1 SGHAT and CDR2 FQNNGV come from the germline V gene. Sequences were derived from whole blood, sampled at baseline. The TCR was taken from an adult who was a healthcare worker with PCR-confirmed SARS-CoV-2 infection or an uninfected control (not recorded which). J is TRBJ2-7 and V is TRBV11-2; D uncertain. In DNA form, the CDR3 reads TGTGCCAGCAGCTTGGGCACCGTCGCCGAGCAGTACTTC. The encoded protein is CASSLGTVAEQYF.